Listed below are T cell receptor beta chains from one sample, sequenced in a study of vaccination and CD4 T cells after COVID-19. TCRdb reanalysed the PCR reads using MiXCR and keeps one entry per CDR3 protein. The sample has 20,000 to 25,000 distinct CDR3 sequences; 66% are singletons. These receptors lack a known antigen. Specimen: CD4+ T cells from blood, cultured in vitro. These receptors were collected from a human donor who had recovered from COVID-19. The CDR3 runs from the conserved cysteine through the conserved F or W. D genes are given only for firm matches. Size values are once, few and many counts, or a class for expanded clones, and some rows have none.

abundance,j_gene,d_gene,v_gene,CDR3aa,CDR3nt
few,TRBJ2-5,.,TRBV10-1,CASRAGKEGKETQYF,TGCGCCAGCAGAGCCGGGAAGGAGGGGAAAGAGACCCAGTACTTC
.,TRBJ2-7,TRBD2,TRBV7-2,CASSLAGGNEQYF,TGTGCCAGCAGCTTAGCGGGAGGGAACGAGCAGTACTTC
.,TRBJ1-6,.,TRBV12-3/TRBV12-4,CASTPGSYSPLHF,TGTGCCAGCACCCCCGGTTCTTATTCACCCCTCCACTTT
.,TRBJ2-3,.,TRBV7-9,CASSFTSWDTQYF,TGTGCCAGCAGCTTCACTAGCTGGGATACGCAGTATTTT
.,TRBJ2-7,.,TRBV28,CASSLRWDEQYF,TGTGCCAGCAGTTTACGGTGGGACGAGCAGTACTTC
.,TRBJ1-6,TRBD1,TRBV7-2,CAVSFGGQVPAPLHF,TGTGCCGTTAGCTTCGGGGGACAGGTCCCGGCACCCCTCCACTTT
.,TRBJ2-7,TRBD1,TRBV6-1,CASSNRGIGEQYF,TGTGCCAGCAGTAACAGGGGTATTGGAGAGCAGTACTTC
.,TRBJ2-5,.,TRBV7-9,CASSLDRIKETQYF,TGTGCCAGCAGCTTAGACAGGATAAAAGAGACCCAGTACTTC
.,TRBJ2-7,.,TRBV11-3,CASSFPYEQYF,TGTGCCAGCAGTTTCCCCTACGAGCAGTACTTC
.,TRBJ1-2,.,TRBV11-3,CASSGWTSNYGYTF,TGTGCCAGCAGCGGATGGACCTCTAACTATGGCTACACCTTC
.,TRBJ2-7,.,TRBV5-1,CASSSGYEQYF,TGCGCCAGCAGCTCGGGCTACGAGCAGTACTTC
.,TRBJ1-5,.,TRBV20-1,CSASRAGTSNQPQHF,TGCAGTGCCTCACGGGCGGGGACTAGCAATCAGCCCCAGCATTTT
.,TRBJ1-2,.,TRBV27,CASSLMGRPDYGYTF,TGTGCCAGCAGTTTAATGGGGCGACCAGACTATGGCTACACCTTC
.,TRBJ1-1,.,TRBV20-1,CSAEEGVNEAFF,TGCAGTGCAGAGGAAGGGGTTAATGAAGCTTTCTTT
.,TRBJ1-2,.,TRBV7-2,CASSSDRTYGYTF,TGTGCCAGCAGCTCAGACAGGACCTATGGCTACACCTTC
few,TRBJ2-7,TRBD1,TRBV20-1,CSAEDREYEQYF,TGCAGTGCCGAAGACAGGGAATACGAGCAGTACTTC
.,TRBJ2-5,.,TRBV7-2,CASSSTWTFRSETQYF,TGTGCCAGCAGCTCGACTTGGACATTCCGGTCCGAGACCCAGTACTTC
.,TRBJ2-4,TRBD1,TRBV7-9,CASSRVTGYVENIQYF,TGTGCCAGCAGCCGGGTGACAGGGTACGTCGAAAACATTCAGTACTTC
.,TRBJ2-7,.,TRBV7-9,CASSLEAYEQYF,TGTGCCAGCAGCTTAGAAGCCTACGAGCAGTACTTC
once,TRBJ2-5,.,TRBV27,CASSLSGGAQETQYF,TGTGCCAGCAGTTTATCAGGCGGGGCCCAAGAGACCCAGTACTTC
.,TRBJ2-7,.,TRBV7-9,CASSLVLLSYIGHRSYEQYF,TGTGCCAGCAGCTTAGTGTTATTGAGCTATATTGGACACCGCTCCTACGAGCAGTACTTC